The sequence of this T cell receptor beta chain was determined in a study of T-cell reconstitution after alpha-beta-depleted transplantation in children (dated by TCRdb to 2016 to 2018). Describing the broader study: T-cell immune reconstitution after TCRalphabeta/CD19-depleted allogeneic hematopoietic cell transplantation in children was quantitatively tracked in the study by means of TCR repertoire profiling.

The library was built by means of PCR. The instrument was an Illumina HiSeq 2500. To normalize quantification of the TCRbeta repertoire, the TCR libraries were built with molecular barcoding that relied on unique molecular identifiers. The public reads were quality trimmed at Q25 with fastp and then assembled into clones with MiXCR by TCRdb, keeping productive beta chains. Under each unique CDR3 protein, matching rows form one entry showing the most common genes and DNA. A total of over 450,000 distinct CDR3 sequences appear in this sample, approximately 10% of them only once. The leading ten clones occupy 2% of the sample. What the work shows at the level of the full study, not this receptor alone: The apparently early alphabetaT-cell count recovery about two months after transplant was reportedly dependent on only several hundred rapidly expanded clones derived from non-depleted graft cells. The frequencies of hyperexpanded clones fell over the following months, and after one year, T-cell counts and TCRbeta diversity were mostly attributed to newly produced T cells. The high TCRbeta diversity at day 60 in some patients was ascribed to recipient T cells and intrathymic progenitors that had survived conditioning.

The CDR3 measures 17 amino acids from cysteine to phenylalanine. Only the CDR3 portion is preserved as DNA: 51 bases, with reading frame beginning at the first base. Taken from the germline V gene, the CDR1 and CDR2 loops are LGHNA and YSLEER. V is trimmed back by 2 bases and J by 0 bases, and the junction contains 7 bases that no gene match accounts for. This clonotype was seen only a few times. The specificity of this receptor is unknown. Base quality data are lacking; no much larger clone is found one base away. In the paper's terms, the treatment or condition label means: allogeneic hematopoietic cell transplantation with graft depleted of TCRalphabeta T cells and CD19 B cells. Transplant recipients were children who received TCRalphabeta/CD19-depleted allogeneic hematopoietic cell grafts.

This sample comprised PBMCs, obtained before TCRalphabeta/CD19-depleted stem cell transplant. The sequence came from a child aged 2-15 years with inherited bone marrow failure, due to receive a stem cell transplant. Here the chain combines TRBV4-3 and TRBJ1-3, with 7 central nucleotides matching TRBD1. The CDR3 region reads CASSQLTGANSGNTIYF. The DNA sequence is TGCGCCAGCAGCCAACTCACAGGGGCCAACTCTGGAAACACCATATATTTT.